This entry lists 14 T cell receptor beta chains sequenced from one sample in a study of T cells in Graves' hyperthyroidism and ophthalmopathy. Amplified TCR beta CDR3 regions came from RNA transcripts. Using the HTBI primer set, a first-round RT-PCR was run on the TCR CDR3. TCRdb passed the multiplex PCR reads through MiXCR, listing each CDR3 protein once. The sample contains approximately 590,000 distinct CDR3 sequences, approximately 15% of which appear only once. The sequencing input was blood. These receptors were collected from a woman aged 25 to 39 with Graves' hyperthyroidism.

This rearrangement joins TRBV9 to TRBJ1-1; perhaps TRBD1 as D (5 bases). Trimming left V 0 bases short and J 3 bases short, with 6 bases between. The CDR3 totals 13 residues. Germline V gives CDR1 SGDLS, CDR2 YYNGEE. The CDR3 reads CASSVAGHTEAFF. For the CDR3, the DNA is TGTGCCAGCAGCGTAGCAGGGCACACTGAAGCTTTCTTT.

Note on this clonotype: It may be a read error: a sequence one base away is much more abundant. The genes are TRBV5-5 and TRBJ2-7, with 8 bases aligning to TRBD1. Germline CDR1 is SGHKS and CDR2 is YYEKEE (reference sequence). This CDR3 has 15 residues. CDR3 amino acids: CVSSVDPDRGYEQYF. CDR3 nucleotides: TGTGTCAGCAGCGTAGATCCCGACAGGGGATACGAGCAGTACTTC. Full variable domain (outside the CDR3, taken from reference TRBV5-5 and TRBJ2-7): DAGVTQSPTHLIKTRGQQVTLRCSPISGHKSVSWYQQVLGQGPQFIFQYYEKEERGRGNFPDRFSARQFPNYSSELNVNALLLGDSALYLCVSSVDPDRGYEQYFGPGTRLTVT.

The chain is built from TRBV6-5 and TRBJ2-3; 14 nucleotides agree with TRBD2. V was clipped by 1 base and J by 3 bases; unmatched bases: 3. The CDR3 covers 17 residues. Germline loops: CDR1 MNHEY, CDR2 SVGAGI. DNA for the CDR3: TGTGCCAGCAGTTACTTGGGACTAGCGGGAGCGACAGATACGCAGTATTTT. This codes for CASSYLGLAGATDTQYF.

The sample holds many counts of this clonotype. The chain employs TRBV6-4 and TRBJ1-1; a weak D match, TRBD1 (5 bases). Trimming removed 6 bases from V and 5 bases from J, with 13 bases in between. Per germline, CDR1 MRHNA and CDR2 SNTAGT. The CDR3 is made up of 13 amino acids. In DNA form, the CDR3 reads TGTGCCAGCAGCGGGACGCCTGGGACTGAAGCTTTCTTT. Its translation is CASSGTPGTEAFF.

This clonotype showed up many times. DNA of the CDR3: TGTGCCAGCGGGCGCGAAAAACTGTTTTTT. Translating gives CASGREKLFF. This chain joins TRBV2 and TRBJ1-4, with D hard to call. Per germline, CDR1 SNHLY and CDR2 FYNNEI. The CDR3 runs 10 residues. The V and J ends lost 8 bases and 8 bases respectively, with 6 bases between them.

Of note for this clonotype: This may be a read error: a much more frequent sequence differs by one nucleotide. This chain joins TRBV2 and TRBJ2-3; 8 positions match TRBD2. CDR3 length equals 17 residues. The germline CDR1 and CDR2 sequences are SNHLY and FYNNEI. Here the CDR3 reads CAGSRGDFAGGTDTQYF. The CDR3 bases are TGTGCCGGCAGCCGAGGGGATTTTGCGGGAGGAACAGATACGCAGTATTTT.

The chain recombines TRBV20-1 with TRBJ2-1; 7 bases map to TRBD2. Germline values: CDR1 DFQATT, CDR2 SNEGSKA (reference sequence). After removal of 5 bases from V and 0 bases from J, the junction contained 4 bases not matched to a gene. This CDR3 spans 14 amino acids. The CDR3 region has the DNA TGCAGTGCTCCCCAGCGGGGCTCCTACAATGAGCAGTTCTTC. Its translation: CSAPQRGSYNEQFF.

This rearrangement joins TRBV4-2 to TRBJ1-3; no firm D call. Germline CDR1 and CDR2: LGHNA and YNFKEQ. V lost 1 base and J 2 bases, leaving 12 bases between the germline ends. The length of the CDR3 is 16 residues. The CDR3 bases are TGTGCCAGCAGCCAAGTGGAGATGCAACCTGGAAACACCATATATTTT. Translation gives CASSQVEMQPGNTIYF.

This clonotype occurred many times. The genes are TRBV7-8 and TRBJ2-1; the D gene is possibly TRBD2 (5 bases). Trimming took 0 bases from V and 9 from J, leaving 15 bases between them. This CDR3 spans 15 amino acids. Germline V gene lookup returns CDR1 SGHVS and CDR2 FQNEAQ. The CDR3 bases are TGTGCCAGCAGCTTAGCCGCCTCGTGGGAGCTTGAGCAGTTCTTC. Its translation is CASSLAASWELEQFF.

This chain links TRBV20-1 with TRBJ2-1, with 9 bases that match TRBD1. V dropped 4 bases and J dropped 6; count of bases not matched to a gene: 22. Looked up from germline, CDR1 is DFQATT and CDR2 is SNEGSKA (reference sequence). This CDR3 has 19 amino acids. For the CDR3, the DNA is TGCAGTGCTATACTCCGGGACAGGGTTTTTATCAGTCAGGGCAATGAGCAGTTCTTC. Protein product: CSAILRDRVFISQGNEQFF.

This clonotype was detected many times. The chain combines TRBV15 with TRBJ1-1; maybe TRBD1 (5 bases). The V end was cut by 0 bases, the J end by 3 bases, with 17 bases between. This CDR3 contains 17 residues. Germline V gene data show CDR1 as LNHNV and CDR2 as YYDKDF (reference sequence). CDR3 DNA: TGTGCCACCAGCAGAGATTCATCCAGGGCGGTCTACACTGAAGCTTTCTTT. Its protein is CATSRDSSRAVYTEAFF.

In this sample, this clonotype turned up many times. This sequence joins TRBV10-3 and TRBJ2-7, with TRBD1 identical over 10 bases. CDR1 and CDR2 from the germline V gene are ENHRY and SYGVKD. The ends lost 6 bases at V and 3 bases at J; junction bases unmatched: 5. The CDR3 spans 14 residues. The CDR3 sequence: CAIRPGTGDYEQYF. The CDR3 DNA reads as TGTGCCATCAGGCCCGGGACAGGGGACTACGAGCAGTACTTC.

This clonotype was observed a single time. This chain uses TRBV25-1 with TRBJ1-1; unclear D gene. The germline V gene encodes CDR1 MGHDK and CDR2 SYGVNS. The CDR3 consists of 12 residues. V lost 7 bases, J lost 8 bases, and 14 bases lay in between. Here the CDR3 DNA reads TGTGCCAGCATGGGAGGGAGATTCGAAGCTTTCTTT. Amino acid sequence: CASMGGRFEAFF.

This clonotype came up many times. This rearrangement joins TRBV7-2 to TRBJ2-1, with D maybe TRBD2 (6 bases). The germline V and J ends were trimmed by 6 bases and 8 bases, with 14 bases remaining between them. The CDR3 loop spans 13 amino acids. Per germline, CDR1 SGHTA and CDR2 FQGNSA. CDR3 protein: CASSSRTTDEQFF. CDR3 DNA sequence: TGTGCCAGCAGTTCCAGGACTACTGATGAGCAGTTCTTC.